This TCR beta chain was found in a study of neurological immune-mediated disorders. Findings and caveats of the study: None of the CDR3 amino acid sequences found in expanded clones was shared across subjects. This suggests that the TCR-beta repertoires were private in all groups.

Template-switch 5'RACE cDNA synthesis added a 10-nucleotide unique molecular identifier. A single run covered 15-18 subjects with over 180 million TCR-beta sequences. TCRdb called the 5' RACE reads again in MiXCR, with one record for every CDR3 protein. This table has around 83,000 distinct CDR3 sequences, roughly 13% appearing once. This clonotype was detected many times. Its matching antigen is unknown. Input material: PBMCs. The source is a woman aged 50 to 60 in good health.

Here the CDR3 reads CASSKGQGENTEAFF. DNA for the CDR3: TGTGCCAGCAGCAAGGGACAGGGAGAGAACACTGAAGCTTTCTTT. The chain combines TRBV7-9 with TRBJ1-1, with TRBD1 identical over 9 bases. Germline V gene sequence: CDR1 SEHNR, CDR2 FQNEAQ (reference sequence). The CDR3 totals 15 residues. V was clipped by 5 bases and J by 1 base; unmatched bases: 5.